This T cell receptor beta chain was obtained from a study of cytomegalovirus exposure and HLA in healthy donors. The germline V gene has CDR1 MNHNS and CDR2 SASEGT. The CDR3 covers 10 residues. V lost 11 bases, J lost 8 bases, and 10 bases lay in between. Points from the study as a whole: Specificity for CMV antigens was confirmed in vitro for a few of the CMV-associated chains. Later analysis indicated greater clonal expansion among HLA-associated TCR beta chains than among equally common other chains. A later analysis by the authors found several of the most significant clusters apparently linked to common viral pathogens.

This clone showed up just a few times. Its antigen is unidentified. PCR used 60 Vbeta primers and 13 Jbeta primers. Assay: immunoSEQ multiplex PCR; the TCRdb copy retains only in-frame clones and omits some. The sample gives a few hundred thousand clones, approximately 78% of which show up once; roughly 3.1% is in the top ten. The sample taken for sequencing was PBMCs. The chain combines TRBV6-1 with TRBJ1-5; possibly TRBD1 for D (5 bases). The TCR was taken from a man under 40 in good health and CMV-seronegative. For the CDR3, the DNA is TGTGCCGCCTCCAGGGAGCCCCAGCATTTT. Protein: CAASREPQHF.